This T cell receptor (beta chain) came from a study of blood T cell repertoires in COVID-19. In germline, CDR1 is MNHNS, CDR2 SASEGT. The V gene end was trimmed by 7 bases and the J gene end by 3 bases; junction bases not matched to a gene: 7. This CDR3 region has 14 residues. Sequencing used immunoSEQ multiplex PCR; TCRdb keeps in-frame clones, though not all of them. The sample lists tens of thousands of clones; around 90% were seen once. The sequenced sample consisted of peripheral blood. The origin of this receptor is a man aged 40-55 years with COVID-19, enrolled during active disease. This rearrangement joins TRBV6-1 to TRBJ1-1; 8 nucleotides match TRBD1. The CDR3 nucleotides read TGTGCCAGCACTCGGACAGGGTGGGACACTGAAGCTTTCTTT. Its translation is CASTRTGWDTEAFF.